These 11 T cell receptor beta chains originate from one sample sequenced in a study of a mutant IDH1 vaccine in newly diagnosed glioma. Assay: immunoSEQ multiplex PCR; the TCRdb copy retains only in-frame clones and omits some. The sample includes approximately 50,000 clones, more than 75% of them seen just once. Specified time point: week 35, safety follow-up. The study gave 300 ug of mutant IDH1 20-mer peptide per vaccine dose, with topical imiquimod. For these receptors, no antigen is known. Here the sequenced sample was PBMCs, taken from a glioma patient whose treatment included an IDH1 peptide vaccine. The receptors come from a woman aged 40 to 55 with glioma.

The chain is built from TRBV7-2 and TRBJ1-2; a weak D match, TRBD1 (6 bases). The germline CDR1 and CDR2 sequences are SGHTA and FQGNSA. Trimming left V 3 bases short and J 6 bases short, with 8 bases between. This CDR3 has 12 amino acids. CDR3 residues: CASSFRGHGYTF. The CDR3 DNA reads as TGTGCCAGCAGCTTCAGGGGCCATGGCTACACCTTC.

The chain uses TRBV4-1 and TRBJ2-3, with 10 bases that match TRBD2. The germline gives CDR1 MGHRA, CDR2 YSYEKL. The ends lost 5 bases at V and 3 bases at J; junction bases unmatched: 11. CDR3 length equals 17 residues. CDR3 region: CASSYYGLAEGTDTQYF. The CDR3 DNA reads TGCGCCAGCAGCTACTATGGACTAGCGGAGGGAACAGATACGCAGTATTTT.

J is TRBJ1-2 and V is TRBV7-9; the D is unclear. CDR1 SEHNR and CDR2 FQNEAQ come from the germline V gene (reference sequence). The CDR3 is 14 amino acids. Between the trimmed V and J ends, which lost 1 base and 4 bases, there was a span of 10 bases. The CDR3 spells CASSLEAWGYGYTF. In DNA form, the CDR3 reads TGTGCCAGCAGCTTAGAGGCCTGGGGCTATGGCTACACCTTC.

V usage is TRBV29-1 and J usage is TRBJ2-7; D gene uncertain. The CDR3 is made up of 13 amino acids. Trimming left V 6 bases short and J 1 base short, with 13 bases between. Germline V gene data show CDR1 as SQVTM and CDR2 as ANQGSEA. CDR3 sequence: CSVRAGPSYEQYF. CDR3 DNA: TGCAGCGTCCGTGCAGGCCCATCCTACGAGCAGTACTTC.

This chain connects TRBV9 to TRBJ1-1; the match to TRBD1 covers 9 bases. The germline V gene has CDR1 SGDLS and CDR2 YYNGEE. This CDR3 region has 14 residues. The ends lost 4 bases at V and 6 bases at J; junction bases unmatched: 7. CDR3 bases: TGTGCCAGCAGCCCCCGACAGGGGGGTTCTGAAGCTTTCTTT. Its translation is CASSPRQGGSEAFF.

This sequence joins TRBV5-4 and TRBJ2-7; 8 positions agree with TRBD1. The CDR3 has 13 amino acids. J gave up 3 bases and V 2 bases, and 1 base lay outside the gene matches. The V gene's germline CDR1 is SGHNT and CDR2 YYREEE (reference sequence). The CDR3 loop reads CASSFTGGYEQYF. CDR3 bases: TGTGCCAGCAGCTTTACAGGGGGCTACGAGCAGTACTTC.

The J gene is TRBJ2-7, the V gene TRBV6-1, with D tentatively TRBD1 (5 bases). With 1 base removed from V and 1 base from J, the gap between germline ends came to 11 bases. Germline V gene lookup returns CDR1 MNHNS and CDR2 SASEGT. The CDR3 runs to 15 residues. The CDR3 sequence: CASSEGGRTSYEQYF. Here the CDR3 DNA reads TGTGCCAGCAGTGAAGGGGGCAGAACTTCCTACGAGCAGTACTTC.

The chain couples TRBV10-3 to TRBJ2-7, with 8 bases that match TRBD1. Trimming cost V 8 bases and J 0 bases; bases outside gene matches: 6. This CDR3 is built from 14 residues. Germline V gives CDR1 ENHRY, CDR2 SYGVKD. The CDR3 here is CAIAGTGSSYEQYF. The CDR3 coding sequence is TGTGCCATCGCTGGGACAGGCAGCTCCTACGAGCAGTACTTC.

This sequence joins TRBV6-1 and TRBJ2-7, with 7 bases that match TRBD2. V was clipped by 4 bases and J by 2 bases; unmatched bases: 2. CDR1 is MNHNS and CDR2 is SASEGT in the germline V gene. This CDR3 has 13 residues. Here the CDR3 reads CASSVGGAYEQYF. DNA of the CDR3: TGTGCCAGCAGTGTGGGAGGGGCCTACGAGCAGTACTTC.

The chain employs TRBV4-1 and TRBJ2-5; D tentatively reads TRBD1 or TRBD2 (6 bases each). The V gene's germline CDR1 is MGHRA and CDR2 YSYEKL. This CDR3 region has 20 residues. Trimming stripped 3 bases from V and 4 bases from J, with 30 bases between. CDR3 in amino acids: CASSHRPDGGWQKGGETQYF. CDR3 nucleotides: TGCGCCAGCAGCCATAGACCGGACGGCGGTTGGCAAAAGGGGGGAGAGACCCAGTACTTC.

The V gene is TRBV9, the J gene TRBJ1-3; the D gene is possibly TRBD1 (6 bases). Germline CDR1 SGDLS, CDR2 YYNGEE. The V and J ends lost 3 bases and 4 bases respectively, with 14 bases between them. This CDR3 is 15 amino acids long. CDR3 region: CASSDREGGGNTIYF. The CDR3 coding sequence is TGTGCCAGCAGCGATAGGGAGGGGGGAGGAAACACCATATATTTT.